This paragraph reports one TCR beta chain. Antigen: not known. The entry originates in a study of circulating and synovial CD4+ cells in juvenile arthritis. Clones were read by immunoSEQ multiplex PCR, and TCRdb kept only the in-frame ones, dropping some. The sample yields around 30,000 clones, about 95% seen once. Findings and caveats of the study: Bulk blood CD4 repertoires were more diverse than these. Deeper sequencing increased measured overlap with synovial clonotypes. Bulk blood CD4 samples held at least an order of magnitude more or fewer genomes than CPL.

The germline gives CDR1 MNHNS, CDR2 SASEGT. Trimming removed 4 bases at V and 0 bases at J, with 10 bases between. This CDR3 spans 15 amino acids. Sequenced samples came from active juvenile idiopathic arthritis patients. Sequencing was carried out using CD4+ T cells from blood. The sequence derives from a human donor with juvenile idiopathic arthritis. The V and J genes are TRBV6-1 and TRBJ1-5; D might be TRBD1 (5 bases). CDR3 sequence reads: CASSAATDSNQPQHF. The DNA for the CDR3 is TGTGCCAGCAGTGCGGCGACAGATAGCAATCAGCCCCAGCATTTT.